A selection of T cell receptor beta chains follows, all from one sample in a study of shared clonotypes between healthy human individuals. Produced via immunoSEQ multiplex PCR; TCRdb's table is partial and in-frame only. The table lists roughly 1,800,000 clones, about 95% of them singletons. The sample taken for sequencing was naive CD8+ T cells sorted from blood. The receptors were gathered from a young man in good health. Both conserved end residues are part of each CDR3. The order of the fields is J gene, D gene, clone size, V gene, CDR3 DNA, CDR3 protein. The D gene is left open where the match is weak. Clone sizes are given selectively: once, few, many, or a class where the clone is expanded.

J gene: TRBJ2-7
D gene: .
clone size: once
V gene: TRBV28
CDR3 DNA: TGTGCCAGCAGCATGCCGGACGGGGCGTACGAGCAGTACTTC
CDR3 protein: CASSMPDGAYEQYF

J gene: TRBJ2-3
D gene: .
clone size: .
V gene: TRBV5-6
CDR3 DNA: TGTGCCAGCAGCTTGGTCGGGGGAGAGAGGACAGATACGCAGTATTTT
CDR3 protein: CASSLVGGERTDTQYF

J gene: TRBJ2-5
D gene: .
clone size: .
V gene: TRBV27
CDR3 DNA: TGTGCCAGCAGTTCCCCGGACGGTCAAGAGACCCAGTACTTC
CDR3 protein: CASSSPDGQETQYF

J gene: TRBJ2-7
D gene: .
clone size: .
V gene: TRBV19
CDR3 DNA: TGTGCCAGTAGTCCTCGGACGGACGACTCCTACGAGCAGTACTTC
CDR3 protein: CASSPRTDDSYEQYF

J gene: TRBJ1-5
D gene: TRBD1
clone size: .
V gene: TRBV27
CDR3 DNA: TGTGCCAGCAGTTTTTCAGGGGGGTATAGCAATCAGCCCCAGCATTTT
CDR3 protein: CASSFSGGYSNQPQHF

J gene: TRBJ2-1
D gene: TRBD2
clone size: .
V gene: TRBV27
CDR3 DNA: TGTGCCAGCAGTTTAGGGCGGGGGGGCAACAATGAGCAGTTCTTC
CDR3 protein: CASSLGRGGNNEQFF

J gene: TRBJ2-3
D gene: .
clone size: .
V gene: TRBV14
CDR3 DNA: TGTGCCAGCAGCCTCGGGTGGCAGGGAGGCACAGATACGCAGTATTTT
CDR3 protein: CASSLGWQGGTDTQYF

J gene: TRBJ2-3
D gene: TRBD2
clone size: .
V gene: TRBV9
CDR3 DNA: TGTGCCAGCAGCGCGCCGCTAGCGGGAGGCTCAGATACGCAGTATTTT
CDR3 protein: CASSAPLAGGSDTQYF

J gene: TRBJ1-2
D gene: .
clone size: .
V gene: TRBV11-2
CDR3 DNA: TGTGCCAGCAGCCGTAACTATGGCTACACCTTC
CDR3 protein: CASSRNYGYTF

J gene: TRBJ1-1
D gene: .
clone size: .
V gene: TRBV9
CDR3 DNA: TGTGCCAGCAGCGTAGGGGCCAGCGGCCTAAACACTGAAGCTTTCTTT
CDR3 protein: CASSVGASGLNTEAFF

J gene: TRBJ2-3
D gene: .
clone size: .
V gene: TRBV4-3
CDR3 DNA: TGCGCCAGCAGCCAGTTTGCGACTAGCACAGATACGCAGTATTTT
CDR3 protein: CASSQFATSTDTQYF

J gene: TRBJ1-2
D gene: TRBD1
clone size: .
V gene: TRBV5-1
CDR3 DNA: TGCGCCAGCAGCTCGGACAGGGGAGCCGGCTATGGCTACACCTTC
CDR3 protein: CASSSDRGAGYGYTF

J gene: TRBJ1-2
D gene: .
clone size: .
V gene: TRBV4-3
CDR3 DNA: TGCGCCAGCAGGGGGATTGGGAGCCCGAACTATGGCTACACCTTC
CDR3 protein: CASRGIGSPNYGYTF

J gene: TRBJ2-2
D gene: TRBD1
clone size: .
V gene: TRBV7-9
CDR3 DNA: TGTGCCAGCAGCTTACCCTCCGGGACAGGGAGTACCACCGGGGAGCTGTTTTTT
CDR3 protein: CASSLPSGTGSTTGELFF

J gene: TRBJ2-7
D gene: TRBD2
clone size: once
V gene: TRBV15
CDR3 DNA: TGTGCCACCAGTAGCGGGGGAGAATTCGAGCAGTACTTC
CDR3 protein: CATSSGGEFEQYF

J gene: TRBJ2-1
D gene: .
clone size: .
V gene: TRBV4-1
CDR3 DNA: TGCGCCAGCAGGGGTGCAGGACTACTGAACAATGAGCAGTTCTTC
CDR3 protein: CASRGAGLLNNEQFF

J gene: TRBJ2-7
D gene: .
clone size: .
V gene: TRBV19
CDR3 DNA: TGTGCCAGCTCGATCGGGCAGGGGAGGGTCGAGCAGTACTTC
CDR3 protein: CASSIGQGRVEQYF

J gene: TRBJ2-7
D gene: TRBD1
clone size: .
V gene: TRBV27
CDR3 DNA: TGTGCCAGCAGTTTTACAGGGGGAACGGGCGAGCAGTACTTC
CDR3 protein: CASSFTGGTGEQYF

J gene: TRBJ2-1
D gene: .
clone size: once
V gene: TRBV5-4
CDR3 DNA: TGTGCCAGCAGCTTGGGGGGGGCAGAGCAGTTCTTC
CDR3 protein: CASSLGGAEQFF

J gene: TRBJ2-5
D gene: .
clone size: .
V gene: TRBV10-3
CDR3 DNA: TGTGCCATTCAGGGGCTGGAAGAGACCCAGTACTTC
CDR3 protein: CAIQGLEETQYF

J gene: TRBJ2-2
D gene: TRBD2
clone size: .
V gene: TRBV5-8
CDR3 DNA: TGTGCCAGCAGCTTAGTAGCGGGAGCCATCGCGAACACCGGGGAGCTGTTTTTT
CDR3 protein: CASSLVAGAIANTGELFF

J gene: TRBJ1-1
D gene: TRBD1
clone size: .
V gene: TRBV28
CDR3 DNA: TGTGCCAGTCAACCGGGACAGCTGACAATGAACACTGAAGCTTTCTTT
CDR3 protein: CASQPGQLTMNTEAFF

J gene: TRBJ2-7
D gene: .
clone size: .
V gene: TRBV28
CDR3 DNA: TGTGCCAGCAGCCCCCTCACGATGGGGTTCGGAGAGCAGTACTTC
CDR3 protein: CASSPLTMGFGEQYF

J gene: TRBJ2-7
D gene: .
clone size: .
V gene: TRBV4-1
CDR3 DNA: TGCGCCAGCAGCCAAGATCGAATGTATGAGCAGTACTTC
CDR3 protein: CASSQDRMYEQYF

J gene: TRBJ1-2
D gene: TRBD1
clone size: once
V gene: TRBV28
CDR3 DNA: TGTGCCAGCAGTTTGACGACAGGGGCTTGTGGCTACACCTTC
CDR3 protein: CASSLTTGACGYTF

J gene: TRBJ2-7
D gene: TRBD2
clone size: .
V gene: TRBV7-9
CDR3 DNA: TGTGCCAGCAGCTTCCCATTAGCGGGAGCGAACGAGCAGTACTTC
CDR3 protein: CASSFPLAGANEQYF

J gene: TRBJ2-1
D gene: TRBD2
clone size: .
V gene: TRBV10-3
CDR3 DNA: TGTGCCATCGGGGGTAGCGGGGGGTACAATGAGCAGTTCTTC
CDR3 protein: CAIGGSGGYNEQFF

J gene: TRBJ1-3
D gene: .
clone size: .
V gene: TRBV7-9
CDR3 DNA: TGTGCCAGCAGCTTAACGGCCGCAGCCTACTCTGGAAACACCATATATTTT
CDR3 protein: CASSLTAAAYSGNTIYF

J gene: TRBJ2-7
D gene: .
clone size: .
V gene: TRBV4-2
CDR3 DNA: TGTGCCAGCAGCCAAGTTATTGGGGATGGGGAGCAGTACTTC
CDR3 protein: CASSQVIGDGEQYF

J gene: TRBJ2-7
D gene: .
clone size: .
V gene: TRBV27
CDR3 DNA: TGTGCCAGCAGTTTATTAGGAGACGGACAGTTCTACGAGCAGTACTTC
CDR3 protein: CASSLLGDGQFYEQYF

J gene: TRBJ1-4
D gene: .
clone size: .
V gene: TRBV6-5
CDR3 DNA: TGTGCCTCCCACGGCAGTGAGTCGAAACTGTTTTTT
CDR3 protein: CASHGSESKLFF

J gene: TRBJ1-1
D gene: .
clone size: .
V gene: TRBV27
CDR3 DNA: TGTGCCAGCAGTATAACGCAGGGTGAGGACACTGAAGCTTTCTTT
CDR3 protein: CASSITQGEDTEAFF

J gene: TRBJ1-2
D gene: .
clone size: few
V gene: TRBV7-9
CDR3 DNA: TGTGCCAGCAGCTTAAGCGGGGTTGAAGGCTACACCTTC
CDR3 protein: CASSLSGVEGYTF

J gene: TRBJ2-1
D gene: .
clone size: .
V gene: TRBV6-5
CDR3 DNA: TGTGCCAGCAGTTCGCCCGGGACATTTGCTCACAATGAGCAGTTCTTC
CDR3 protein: CASSSPGTFAHNEQFF

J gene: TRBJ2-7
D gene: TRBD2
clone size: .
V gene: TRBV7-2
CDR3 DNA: TGTGCCAGCAGCTTATCCGGGGGGGACGAACCTTTTTCCTACGAGCAGTACTTC
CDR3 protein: CASSLSGGDEPFSYEQYF

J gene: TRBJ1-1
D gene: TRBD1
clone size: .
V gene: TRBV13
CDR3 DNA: TGTGCCAGCAGCGAGACAGGGTTACTTGAAGCTTTCTTT
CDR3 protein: CASSETGLLEAFF

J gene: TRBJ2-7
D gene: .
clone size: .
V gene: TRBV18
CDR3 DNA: TGTGCCAGCTTCGGATCCAGCTCCTACGAGCAGTACTTC
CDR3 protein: CASFGSSSYEQYF

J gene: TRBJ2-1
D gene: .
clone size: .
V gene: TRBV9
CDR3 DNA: TGTGCCAGCAGCGTAGACGGGATTGCAAATGAGCAGTTCTTC
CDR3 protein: CASSVDGIANEQFF

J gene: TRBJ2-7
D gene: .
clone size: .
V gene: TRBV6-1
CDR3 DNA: TGTGCCAGCCTAGCGACCGAAACCTACGAGCAGTACTTC
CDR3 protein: CASLATETYEQYF

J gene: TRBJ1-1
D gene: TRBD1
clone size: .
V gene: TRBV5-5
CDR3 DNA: TGTGCCAGCAGCTCGGACAGGGGGCACACTGAAGCTTTCTTT
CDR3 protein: CASSSDRGHTEAFF

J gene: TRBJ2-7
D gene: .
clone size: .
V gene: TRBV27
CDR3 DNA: TGTGCCAGCAGTTTTACGGCGGCGATCTACGAGCAGTACTTC
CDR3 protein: CASSFTAAIYEQYF

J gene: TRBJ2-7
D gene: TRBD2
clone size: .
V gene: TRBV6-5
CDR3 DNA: TGTGCCAGCAGTGTAGCGGGAGACTCCTACGAGCAGTACTTC
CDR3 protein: CASSVAGDSYEQYF

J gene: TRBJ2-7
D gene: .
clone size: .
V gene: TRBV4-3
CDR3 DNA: TGCGCCAGCAGCCGCCTTTCGAGAGAAGGAGAGCAGTACTTC
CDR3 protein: CASSRLSREGEQYF

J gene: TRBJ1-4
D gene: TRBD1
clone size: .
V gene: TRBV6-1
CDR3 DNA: TGTGCCAGCAGTGCACAGGGGGCGTATGAAAAACTGTTTTTT
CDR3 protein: CASSAQGAYEKLFF

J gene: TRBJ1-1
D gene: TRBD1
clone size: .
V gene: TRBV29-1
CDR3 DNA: TGCAGCGTGGGGACAGGGGTTCCTTTGTACACTGAAGCTTTCTTT
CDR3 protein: CSVGTGVPLYTEAFF

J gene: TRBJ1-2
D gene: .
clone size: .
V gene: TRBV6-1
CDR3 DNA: TGTGCCAGCAGTGAATGGGGGAGCGGCTACACCTTC
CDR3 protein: CASSEWGSGYTF

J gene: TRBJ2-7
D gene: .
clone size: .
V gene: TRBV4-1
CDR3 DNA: TGCGCCAGCAGCCAAGTTGTGTCGACTTCCTACGAGCAGTACTTC
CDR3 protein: CASSQVVSTSYEQYF

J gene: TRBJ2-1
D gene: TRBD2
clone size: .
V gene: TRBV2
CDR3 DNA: TGTGCCAGCAGCAAGACTAGCGCCCCGTATTATGATGAGCAGTTCTTC
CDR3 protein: CASSKTSAPYYDEQFF

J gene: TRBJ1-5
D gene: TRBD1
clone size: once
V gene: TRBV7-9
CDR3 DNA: TGTGCCAGCAGCTCGACAGGGGCAGGTCAGCCCCAGCATTTT
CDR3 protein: CASSSTGAGQPQHF

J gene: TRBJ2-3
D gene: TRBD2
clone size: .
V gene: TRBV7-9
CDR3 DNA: TGTGCCAGCAGCTTTTCCGGGCTAGCGGGCACAGATACGCAGTATTTT
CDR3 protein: CASSFSGLAGTDTQYF

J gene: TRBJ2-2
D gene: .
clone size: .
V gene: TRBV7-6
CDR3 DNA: TGTGCCAGCAGCTTAGCAGCGGAAAACACCGGGGAGCTGTTTTTT
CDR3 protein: CASSLAAENTGELFF

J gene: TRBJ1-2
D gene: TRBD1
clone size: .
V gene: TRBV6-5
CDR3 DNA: TGTGCCAGCAGTTACCTCGACAGGGGAAGCTATGGCTACACCTTC
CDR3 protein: CASSYLDRGSYGYTF

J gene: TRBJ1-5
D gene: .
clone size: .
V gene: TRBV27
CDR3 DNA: TGTGCCAGCAGGGCAGGAGGGTCCGGGCAGCCCCAGCATTTT
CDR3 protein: CASRAGGSGQPQHF

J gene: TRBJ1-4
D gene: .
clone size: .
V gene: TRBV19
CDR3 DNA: TGTGCCGCGGGACCAGGGAGGGATGAAAAACTGTTTTTT
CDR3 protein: CAAGPGRDEKLFF

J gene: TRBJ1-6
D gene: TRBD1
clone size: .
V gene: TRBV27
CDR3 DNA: TGTGCCAGCAGTGTATCGACAGGGGCTAATTCACCCCTCCACTTT
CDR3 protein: CASSVSTGANSPLHF

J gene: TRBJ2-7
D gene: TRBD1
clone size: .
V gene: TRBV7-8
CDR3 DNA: TGTGCCAGCAGCCCGTCGGGACAGGGGTACGAGCAGTACTTC
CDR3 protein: CASSPSGQGYEQYF

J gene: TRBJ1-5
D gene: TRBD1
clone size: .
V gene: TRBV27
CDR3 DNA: TGTGCCAGCAATTACAGGGGGGGCAATCAGCCCCAGCATTTT
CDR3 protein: CASNYRGGNQPQHF